This is a list of T cell receptor beta chains from one sample in a study of patients and donors after allogeneic stem cell transplantation. TCRdb independently ran MiXCR on the RT-PCR reads; one entry per CDR3 protein. The sample holds about 230,000 distinct CDR3 sequences; about 14% are singletons and the top ten take approximately 10%. The sample comprised blood, either unsorted or a sorted T cell fraction (not recorded which). These receptors came from a human donor who was either an allogeneic HSCT recipient or a stem cell or donor lymphocyte infusion donor (not recorded which). It is not recorded whose cells these are; they may come from a transplant donor. Each CDR3 is given with its conserved first and last residue. The order of the fields is J gene, V gene, D gene, clone size, CDR3 DNA, CDR3 protein. A D gene is named only where the DNA matches it firmly. Part of the rows lack a size; the others show once, few, many or a class for expanded clones.

j_call: TRBJ2-3
v_call: TRBV5-1
d_call: .
clone_size: .
cdr3_nt: TGCGCCAGCAGCTTAACCCTAAGATTAACTAGCACAGATACGCAGTATTTT
cdr3_aa: CASSLTLRLTSTDTQYF

j_call: TRBJ2-7
v_call: TRBV6-1
d_call: .
clone_size: .
cdr3_nt: TGTGCCAGCACCTCCGACAGGACCTACGAGCAGTACTTC
cdr3_aa: CASTSDRTYEQYF

j_call: TRBJ2-4
v_call: TRBV20-1
d_call: .
clone_size: many
cdr3_nt: TGCAGTGCTAGTGGGGGTCTAGCGATAGGTGACATTCAGTACTTC
cdr3_aa: CSASGGLAIGDIQYF

j_call: TRBJ1-2
v_call: TRBV2
d_call: .
clone_size: many
cdr3_nt: TGTGCCAGCAGCCCAGATAAGGCGGGGAACTTAGCGGGCTATGGCTACACCTTC
cdr3_aa: CASSPDKAGNLAGYGYTF

j_call: TRBJ2-7
v_call: TRBV11-2
d_call: .
clone_size: .
cdr3_nt: TGTGCCAGCAGCTTAGGTCACGTAAACGAGCAGTACTTC
cdr3_aa: CASSLGHVNEQYF

j_call: TRBJ1-4
v_call: TRBV4-1
d_call: TRBD1
clone_size: few
cdr3_nt: TGCGCCAGCAGCCAAGAGATGGAGGGGGCGGGTGAAAAACTGTTTTTT
cdr3_aa: CASSQEMEGAGEKLFF

j_call: TRBJ2-7
v_call: TRBV19
d_call: .
clone_size: many
cdr3_nt: TGTGCCAGTAGTATAGATCGCCGGGACACCTACGAGCAGTACTTC
cdr3_aa: CASSIDRRDTYEQYF

j_call: TRBJ2-7
v_call: TRBV7-2
d_call: TRBD1
clone_size: .
cdr3_nt: TGTGCCAGCAGGAGGGACAGGAGAGCCTACGAGCAGTACTTC
cdr3_aa: CASRRDRRAYEQYF

j_call: TRBJ2-6
v_call: TRBV9
d_call: .
clone_size: few
cdr3_nt: TGTGCCAGCAGCGTAGATGACAGCTACGGGGCCAACGTCCTGACTTTC
cdr3_aa: CASSVDDSYGANVLTF

j_call: TRBJ2-3
v_call: TRBV9
d_call: TRBD2
clone_size: .
cdr3_nt: TGTGCCAGCAGCGCACCCGGGACTAGCGGGAAGGTCACAGATACGCAGTATTTT
cdr3_aa: CASSAPGTSGKVTDTQYF

j_call: TRBJ2-7
v_call: TRBV5-1
d_call: .
clone_size: .
cdr3_nt: TGCGCCAGCAGTGAGCAGGCACTTTCCTACGAGCAGTACTTC
cdr3_aa: CASSEQALSYEQYF

j_call: TRBJ1-1
v_call: TRBV4-1
d_call: .
clone_size: .
cdr3_nt: TGCGCCAGCAGCCAACAGGCCCGAATCACTGAAGCTTTCTTT
cdr3_aa: CASSQQARITEAFF

j_call: TRBJ2-1
v_call: TRBV7-9
d_call: TRBD2
clone_size: .
cdr3_nt: TGTGCCAGTGCCGGGACTAGCTTCCCCAATGAGCAGTTCTTC
cdr3_aa: CASAGTSFPNEQFF

j_call: TRBJ2-2
v_call: TRBV3-1
d_call: .
clone_size: few
cdr3_nt: TGTGCCAGCAGCCAAGATTCGCGGGCCACCGGGGAGCTGTTTTTT
cdr3_aa: CASSQDSRATGELFF

j_call: TRBJ1-1
v_call: TRBV19
d_call: TRBD1
clone_size: few
cdr3_nt: TGTGCCAGTAGGGACAGGGCGGAATGGAACACTGAAGCTTTCTTT
cdr3_aa: CASRDRAEWNTEAFF

j_call: TRBJ1-5
v_call: TRBV6-2/TRBV6-3
d_call: .
clone_size: few
cdr3_nt: TGTGCCAGCGGTAGGACAACAAATCAGCCCCAGCATTTT
cdr3_aa: CASGRTTNQPQHF

j_call: TRBJ2-1
v_call: TRBV24-1
d_call: TRBD2
clone_size: .
cdr3_nt: TGTGCCACCAGTGACCCCGGGACAGGGTCACTTAGCGGGAGGGCGGGTGAGCAGTTCTTC
cdr3_aa: CATSDPGTGSLSGRAGEQFF

j_call: TRBJ2-5
v_call: TRBV5-1
d_call: TRBD2
clone_size: few
cdr3_nt: TGCGCCAGCAGCTTCGGGACTAGCGGGGGCGAGACCCAGTACTTC
cdr3_aa: CASSFGTSGGETQYF

j_call: TRBJ1-2
v_call: TRBV18
d_call: .
clone_size: .
cdr3_nt: TGTGCCAGCTCACCAAATAAAGACATGGCTTATGGCTACACCTTC
cdr3_aa: CASSPNKDMAYGYTF

j_call: TRBJ1-3
v_call: TRBV4-1
d_call: .
clone_size: few
cdr3_nt: TGCGCCAGCAGCCAGGGGGACGGAAACACCATATATTTT
cdr3_aa: CASSQGDGNTIYF

j_call: TRBJ1-6
v_call: TRBV12-3/TRBV12-4
d_call: TRBD1
clone_size: few
cdr3_nt: TGTGCCAGCAGCCGACAGGGGGCTTTCTCAAATTCACCCCTCCACTTT
cdr3_aa: CASSRQGAFSNSPLHF

j_call: TRBJ1-1
v_call: TRBV9
d_call: TRBD1
clone_size: .
cdr3_nt: TGTGCCAGCAGCGTAGTAGGGGGCGCGGGCACTGAAGCTTTCTTT
cdr3_aa: CASSVVGGAGTEAFF

j_call: TRBJ2-1
v_call: TRBV29-1
d_call: TRBD2
clone_size: .
cdr3_nt: TGCAGCGTTGAAGATCGGACTAGCGGGGTCAATGAGCAGTTCTTC
cdr3_aa: CSVEDRTSGVNEQFF

j_call: TRBJ1-4
v_call: TRBV9
d_call: TRBD1
clone_size: .
cdr3_nt: TGTGCCAGCAGCGTTGGACAGGGGGCTCTCTCGGATGAAAAACTGTTTTTT
cdr3_aa: CASSVGQGALSDEKLFF

j_call: TRBJ2-7
v_call: TRBV7-2
d_call: TRBD2
clone_size: .
cdr3_nt: TGTGCCAGCAGCTACATAGCGGGGGGGACCTACGAGCAGTACTTC
cdr3_aa: CASSYIAGGTYEQYF

j_call: TRBJ2-3
v_call: TRBV4-2
d_call: TRBD2
clone_size: few
cdr3_nt: TGTGCCAGCAGCCAACTTCCGGGACTAGCGGGGTATTCGCTCGGGAGAGATACGCAGTATTTT
cdr3_aa: CASSQLPGLAGYSLGRDTQYF

j_call: TRBJ2-6
v_call: TRBV5-1
d_call: .
clone_size: .
cdr3_nt: TGCGCCAGCAGCTCGGACAGTCGCTCTGGGGCCAACGTCCTGACTTTC
cdr3_aa: CASSSDSRSGANVLTF

j_call: TRBJ2-4
v_call: TRBV3-1
d_call: .
clone_size: few
cdr3_nt: TGTGCCAGCAGCCACTCGGGTCCTGCCAAAAACATTCAGTACTTC
cdr3_aa: CASSHSGPAKNIQYF

j_call: TRBJ1-3
v_call: TRBV12-3/TRBV12-4
d_call: .
clone_size: many
cdr3_nt: TGTGCCAGCAGTTTAGACAGGCCTGGAAACACCATATATTTT
cdr3_aa: CASSLDRPGNTIYF

j_call: TRBJ2-1
v_call: TRBV20-1
d_call: .
clone_size: many
cdr3_nt: TGCAGTGGTCTAGCGTCCTACAATGAGCAGTTCTTC
cdr3_aa: CSGLASYNEQFF

j_call: TRBJ1-2
v_call: TRBV19
d_call: TRBD1
clone_size: .
cdr3_nt: TGTGCCAGTAGTCCGACAGGGTCTGATGGCTACACCTTC
cdr3_aa: CASSPTGSDGYTF

j_call: TRBJ2-7
v_call: TRBV27
d_call: TRBD1
clone_size: .
cdr3_nt: TGTGCCAGCAGTTCTGGGGGACAGGGGCAGGACGAGCAGTACTTC
cdr3_aa: CASSSGGQGQDEQYF

j_call: TRBJ1-1
v_call: TRBV25-1
d_call: .
clone_size: few
cdr3_nt: TGTGCCAGCGTCAGGACAACTGAAGCTTTCTTT
cdr3_aa: CASVRTTEAFF

j_call: TRBJ1-2
v_call: TRBV5-6
d_call: TRBD1
clone_size: few
cdr3_nt: TGTGCCAGCAGCGTCCCCGGGACAGGAACTAACTATGGCTACACCTTC
cdr3_aa: CASSVPGTGTNYGYTF

j_call: TRBJ2-1
v_call: TRBV24-1
d_call: .
clone_size: many
cdr3_nt: TGTGCCACCAGGGCGGGCTCCTACAATGAGCAGTTCTTC
cdr3_aa: CATRAGSYNEQFF

j_call: TRBJ2-1
v_call: TRBV2
d_call: .
clone_size: .
cdr3_nt: TGTGCCAGCACTCGGGACTCCCACCGGGATGAGCAGTTCTTC
cdr3_aa: CASTRDSHRDEQFF

j_call: TRBJ2-7
v_call: TRBV20-1
d_call: TRBD2
clone_size: few
cdr3_nt: TGCAGTGCTTCCGACCGACTAGCGGGCTACGAGCAGTACTTC
cdr3_aa: CSASDRLAGYEQYF

j_call: TRBJ1-6
v_call: TRBV25-1
d_call: .
clone_size: few
cdr3_nt: TGTGCCAGCAGTGATAGTGGCCGGGATCCACCCCTCCACTTT
cdr3_aa: CASSDSGRDPPLHF

j_call: TRBJ1-1
v_call: TRBV19
d_call: TRBD1
clone_size: .
cdr3_nt: TGTGCCAGTAGTATAAACTCAGTGGGCAGGGGGCTAGACACTGAAGCTTTCTTT
cdr3_aa: CASSINSVGRGLDTEAFF

j_call: TRBJ1-1
v_call: TRBV29-1
d_call: .
clone_size: .
cdr3_nt: TGCAGCGTTCCCCCCAGCGGATCCACTGAAGCTTTCTTT
cdr3_aa: CSVPPSGSTEAFF

j_call: TRBJ2-4
v_call: TRBV5-1
d_call: TRBD2
clone_size: .
cdr3_nt: TGCGCCAGCAGCCACCCTACTAGCGGGGGAACGCAAAACATTCAGTACTTC
cdr3_aa: CASSHPTSGGTQNIQYF

j_call: TRBJ2-3
v_call: TRBV12-3/TRBV12-4
d_call: .
clone_size: few
cdr3_nt: TGTGCCAGCCGAAAATCCACAACAGATACGCAGTATTTT
cdr3_aa: CASRKSTTDTQYF

j_call: TRBJ2-5
v_call: TRBV12-3/TRBV12-4
d_call: .
clone_size: many
cdr3_nt: TGTGCCAGCAGTCCAAGGACGGGGATTCGACAGACCCAGTACTTC
cdr3_aa: CASSPRTGIRQTQYF

j_call: TRBJ2-7
v_call: TRBV20-1
d_call: TRBD1
clone_size: many
cdr3_nt: TGCAGTGCTAGAGATCGTCAGGGGGTATTACGGGAGCAGTACTTC
cdr3_aa: CSARDRQGVLREQYF

j_call: TRBJ2-2
v_call: TRBV24-1
d_call: TRBD1
clone_size: many
cdr3_nt: TGTGCCACCAGTGACACGTCCCGGGACAGCGGGGAGCTGTTTTTT
cdr3_aa: CATSDTSRDSGELFF

j_call: TRBJ2-7
v_call: TRBV29-1
d_call: .
clone_size: few
cdr3_nt: TGCAGCGTTGTTAGGGCTCCGGGCGAGCAGTACTTC
cdr3_aa: CSVVRAPGEQYF

j_call: TRBJ2-7
v_call: TRBV9
d_call: .
clone_size: .
cdr3_nt: TGTGCCAGCAGCGTGGAGGGGGGGCGTTACGAGCAGTACTTC
cdr3_aa: CASSVEGGRYEQYF

j_call: TRBJ2-1
v_call: TRBV7-2
d_call: .
clone_size: few
cdr3_nt: TGTGCCAGCAGCCTCGGCGGAGACGTAGGTGAGCAGTTCTTC
cdr3_aa: CASSLGGDVGEQFF

j_call: TRBJ2-3
v_call: TRBV10-3
d_call: TRBD2
clone_size: .
cdr3_nt: TGTGCCATCAGGGATAGCGGGTACACAGATACGCAGTATTTT
cdr3_aa: CAIRDSGYTDTQYF

j_call: TRBJ1-2
v_call: TRBV23-1
d_call: TRBD1
clone_size: few
cdr3_nt: TGCGCCAGCAGTCAATCGAGGGACAGGGAAAACTATGGCTACACCTTC
cdr3_aa: CASSQSRDRENYGYTF

j_call: TRBJ2-1
v_call: TRBV19
d_call: .
clone_size: .
cdr3_nt: TGTGCCAGTAGTATAACCGGGGCCTCCTACAATGAGCAGTTCTTC
cdr3_aa: CASSITGASYNEQFF

j_call: TRBJ2-1
v_call: TRBV2
d_call: .
clone_size: .
cdr3_nt: TGTGCCAGCAGTGAGGCAGGCTCCTACAATGAGCAGTTCTTC
cdr3_aa: CASSEAGSYNEQFF

j_call: TRBJ1-5
v_call: TRBV19
d_call: .
clone_size: few
cdr3_nt: TGTGCCAGTAGTATTGGCAGGGTAAGAGGGTCGAATCAGCCCCAGCATTTT
cdr3_aa: CASSIGRVRGSNQPQHF

j_call: TRBJ2-3
v_call: TRBV18
d_call: .
clone_size: .
cdr3_nt: TGTGCCAGCTCACCAGCTAGAGATACGCAGTATTTT
cdr3_aa: CASSPARDTQYF

j_call: TRBJ1-6
v_call: TRBV19
d_call: .
clone_size: .
cdr3_nt: TGTGCCAGTAGTCCCCGGATACAATTACCCCTCCACTTT
cdr3_aa: CASSPRIQLPLHF

j_call: TRBJ2-3
v_call: TRBV5-1
d_call: .
clone_size: many
cdr3_nt: TGCGCCAGCAGCTTGGCGGGGGTGATCACAGATACGCAGTATTTT
cdr3_aa: CASSLAGVITDTQYF

j_call: TRBJ2-1
v_call: TRBV20-1
d_call: .
clone_size: .
cdr3_nt: TGCAGTGCTGCCGACTTTTACAATGAGCAGTTCTTC
cdr3_aa: CSAADFYNEQFF

j_call: TRBJ1-2
v_call: TRBV2
d_call: .
clone_size: .
cdr3_nt: TGTGCCAGCAGTGACAACCGAATCCTTTGGGGCTACACCTTC
cdr3_aa: CASSDNRILWGYTF

j_call: TRBJ2-2
v_call: TRBV5-1
d_call: .
clone_size: few
cdr3_nt: TGCGCCAGCAGCTTGCTCGGTGCGACCAGAACCTTTACCGGGGAGCTGTTTTTT
cdr3_aa: CASSLLGATRTFTGELFF

j_call: TRBJ1-5
v_call: TRBV3-1
d_call: .
clone_size: few
cdr3_nt: TGTGCCAGCAGCCAAGATAGTAGGGGCCCGAATCAGCCCCAGCATTTT
cdr3_aa: CASSQDSRGPNQPQHF